Listed below are T cell receptor beta chains from one sample, sequenced in a study of response to subunit inactivated influenza vaccine. TCRdb itself ran the RT-PCR reads through MiXCR, one entry per CDR3 protein. The sample lists over 150,000 distinct CDR3 sequences, about 10% occurring once. Source: CD8+ T cells sorted from PBMCs, taken around 2 years after vaccination. These receptors originate from a man aged 45 to 70 who received an inactivated influenza vaccine. The CDR3 runs from the conserved cysteine through the conserved F or W. A D gene is named only where the DNA matches it firmly. Part of the rows lack a size; the others show once, few, many or a class for expanded clones.

CDR3 length	D gene	V gene	J gene	clone size	CDR3 DNA	CDR3 protein
16	TRBD1	TRBV4-3	TRBJ2-1	.	TGCGCCAGCAGCCAAGATGGGGACAGGGGGCTAAATGAGCAGTTCTTC	CASSQDGDRGLNEQFF
15	.	TRBV21-1	TRBJ1-2	many	TGTGCCAGCAGCAAAGCGCTCCGATTCTTCTATGGCTACACCTTC	CASSKALRFFYGYTF
18	TRBD2	TRBV4-2	TRBJ2-5	few	TGTGCCAGCAGCCAAGAATCGGGACTAGCGGGGGACCTGGGGACCCAGTACTTC	CASSQESGLAGDLGTQYF
16	TRBD1	TRBV14	TRBJ2-1	few	TGTGCCAGCAGCCAGGGGACAGCGCCCTTCGACAATGAGCAGTTCTTC	CASSQGTAPFDNEQFF
18	TRBD2	TRBV11-2	TRBJ2-1	many	TGTGCCAGCAGCTTAGGGGTCATAGCGGGGGGGCCCCGCAATGAGCAGTTCTTC	CASSLGVIAGGPRNEQFF
14	TRBD1	TRBV5-6	TRBJ1-2	few	TGTGCCAGCAGCTTGGTACAGGGGAGGGATGGCTACACCTTC	CASSLVQGRDGYTF
14	.	TRBV7-6	TRBJ1-1	few	TGTGCCAGCAGCGCGGGACTCATGAACACTGAAGCTTTCTTT	CASSAGLMNTEAFF
17	TRBD2	TRBV7-2	TRBJ2-1	many	TGTGCCAGCAGCTGGAGGTGGGACTACACGAGGATGGATGAGCAGTTCTTC	CASSWRWDYTRMDEQFF
13	.	TRBV10-3	TRBJ2-7	few	TGTGCCATCAGGAAAATGGACAGCTACGAGCAGTACTTC	CAIRKMDSYEQYF
13	.	TRBV5-6	TRBJ2-7	.	TGTGCCATGAGCCCCGGGCTAGCCTACGAGCAGTACTTC	CAMSPGLAYEQYF